This T cell receptor (beta chain) is drawn from a study of blood T cell repertoires in COVID-19. Background on the study: Samples representing acute and convalescent COVID-19 were sourced from the United States, Italy and Spain. From T cells, B-cell-depleted T cells, or PBMCs came the material, which was cDNA or gDNA.

The length of the CDR3 is 17 residues. V was clipped by 4 bases and J by 0 bases, with 16 bases between them. CDR1 ENHRY and CDR2 SYGVKD come from the germline V gene. Original processing notes: For nucleated cells, counts were estimated from reference gene primer amplification. Clones were read by immunoSEQ multiplex PCR, and TCRdb kept only the in-frame ones, dropping some. Clone size and the V and J calls come from that table; the DNA yielded D and trimming. The data hold approximately 68,000 clones, with more than 80% observed a single time. Input material: peripheral blood. This receptor was obtained from a woman older than 75 with active or convalescent COVID-19. The J gene is TRBJ1-3, the V gene TRBV10-3, with unresolved D. The CDR3 sequence: CAISGGGRKSSGNTIYF. The CDR3, as DNA: TGTGCCATCAGTGGAGGCGGGAGGAAGAGCTCTGGAAACACCATATATTTT.